This TCR beta chain is from a study of shared clonotypes between healthy human individuals. The wider study: The composition of the donors was a couple of women and three men aged 18 to 49. Study findings and constraints: Clonotype sharing among donors, it was expected, would be affected by sequencing depth.

With ten immunoSEQ deep assay plates, unsorted PBMC DNA underwent sequencing. Measured with immunoSEQ multiplex PCR; TCRdb has only the in-frame clones, and not every one. The sample consists of about half a million clones, 81% of them appearing once. Of note for this clone: Its antigen is unknown.

The CDR3 is 15 amino acids. CDR1 and CDR2 from the germline V gene are MNHEY and SMNVEV (reference sequence). V dropped 5 bases and J dropped 3; count of bases not matched to a gene: 5. Genomic DNA of unsorted samples came from around 84 million PBMCs. Material for sequencing was PBMCs. The receptor was derived from a woman aged 40 to 50 in good health. Some clones in this sample may be carry-over from other donors' samples. The chain is built from TRBV27 and TRBJ2-1; TRBD1 agrees at 9 bases. CDR3 DNA: TGTGCCAGCAGTCCGGACAGGGGAGGCTACAATGAGCAGTTCTTC. As protein: CASSPDRGGYNEQFF.